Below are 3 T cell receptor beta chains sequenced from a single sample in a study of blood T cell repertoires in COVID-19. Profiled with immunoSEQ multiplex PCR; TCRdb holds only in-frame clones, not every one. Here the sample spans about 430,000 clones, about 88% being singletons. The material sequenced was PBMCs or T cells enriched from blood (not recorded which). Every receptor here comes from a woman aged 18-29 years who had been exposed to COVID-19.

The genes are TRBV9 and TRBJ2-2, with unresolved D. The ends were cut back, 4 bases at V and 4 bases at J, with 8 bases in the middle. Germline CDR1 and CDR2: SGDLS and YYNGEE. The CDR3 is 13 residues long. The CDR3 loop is CASSIGPTGELFF. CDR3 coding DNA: TGTGCCAGCAGCATCGGTCCCACCGGGGAGCTGTTTTTT.

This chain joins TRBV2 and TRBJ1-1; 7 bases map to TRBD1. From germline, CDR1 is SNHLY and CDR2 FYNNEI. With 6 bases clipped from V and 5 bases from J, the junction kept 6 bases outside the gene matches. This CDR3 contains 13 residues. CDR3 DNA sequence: TGTGCCAGCAGAAGCCCAGGGGGGACTGAAGCTTTCTTT. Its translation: CASRSPGGTEAFF.

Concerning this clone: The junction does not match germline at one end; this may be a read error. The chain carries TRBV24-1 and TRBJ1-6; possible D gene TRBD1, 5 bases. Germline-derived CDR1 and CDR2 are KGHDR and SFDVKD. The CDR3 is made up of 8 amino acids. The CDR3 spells CATWGQKF. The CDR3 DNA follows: TGTGCCACCTGGGGCCAGAAGTTT.